The 25 T cell receptor beta chains reported below all come from one sample, sequenced in a study of OX40 agonist ivuxolimab in advanced cancers. Measured with immunoSEQ multiplex PCR; TCRdb has only the in-frame clones, and not every one. This sample carries approximately 26,000 clones, more than 65% of them seen once, and the ten largest clones take around 10%. This sample comprised CD4+ or CD8+ T cells sorted from blood, obtained in a trial of the OX40 agonist ivuxolimab. The receptors shown here come from an adult with an advanced solid tumor such as melanoma, head and neck, liver or kidney cancer.

V is TRBV9 and J is TRBJ1-2; 8 positions match TRBD1. Losses at the gene ends were 4 bases for V and 1 base for J; bases not matched to a gene: 6. The germline gives CDR1 SGDLS, CDR2 YYNGEE. This CDR3 has 15 residues. CDR3 nucleotides: TGTGCCAGCAGCACACAGGGGGTGTATAACTATGGCTACACCTTC. This translates into CASSTQGVYNYGYTF.

This chain links TRBV6-6 with TRBJ2-7, with a weak D call TRBD2 (6 bases). Germline V gene data show CDR1 as MNHNY and CDR2 as SVGAGI (reference sequence). CDR3 length: 13 residues. Trimming cost V 6 bases and J 7 bases, with 16 bases left between them. The CDR3 loop reads CASSRGLNREQYF. For the CDR3, the DNA is TGTGCCAGCAGCCGTGGACTAAATCGTGAGCAGTACTTC.

The V and J genes are TRBV5-4 and TRBJ2-7; unclear D gene. CDR1 is SGHNT and CDR2 is YYREEE in the germline V gene (reference sequence). The CDR3 length is 13 residues. Trimming took off 3 bases at V and 0 bases at J, with 7 bases between the two ends. The CDR3 DNA follows: TGTGCCAGCAGCTGGGCGTCCTCCTACGAGCAGTACTTC. It translates to CASSWASSYEQYF.

The chain combines TRBV7-9 with TRBJ2-3; TRBD2 is a possible D gene (8 bases). This CDR3 is 17 amino acids long. Trimming stripped 5 bases from V and 4 bases from J, with 22 bases between. Germline CDR1 reads SEHNR; CDR2 reads FQNEAQ (reference sequence). The CDR3 bases are TGTGCCAGCAGCCCCCGGGAGGGGGCATTTTGGGCAGATACGCAGTATTTT. It translates to CASSPREGAFWADTQYF.

In its sample, this clone was seen a few times. The chain has TRBV19 and TRBJ2-7; D may be TRBD1 (6 bases). The CDR3 totals 12 residues. V gave up 6 bases and J gave up 3 bases, with 9 bases separating them. Germline-derived CDR1 and CDR2 are LNHDA and SQIVND (reference sequence). CDR3 bases: TGTGCCAGTAGCAGGGACATCTACGAGCAGTACTTC. Residues: CASSRDIYEQYF.

The rearrangement joins TRBV7-2 to TRBJ2-1; no reliable D call. The CDR3 totals 15 residues. Trimming left V 1 base short and J 0 bases short, with 7 bases between. From germline, CDR1 is SGHTA and CDR2 FQGNSA. The CDR3 region is CASSLVGNSYNEQFF. In nucleotides, the CDR3 is TGTGCCAGCAGCTTAGTGGGGAACTCCTACAATGAGCAGTTCTTC.

J is TRBJ2-1 and V is TRBV14; D may be TRBD1 (6 bases). Germline-derived CDR1 and CDR2 are SGHDN and FVKESK. The CDR3 covers 16 residues. Trimming left V 5 bases short and J 0 bases short, with 14 bases between. The CDR3 DNA follows: TGTGCCAGCAGCGGAGGACAGACGAGCTCCTACAATGAGCAGTTCTTC. Translated, it gives CASSGGQTSSYNEQFF. Full variable domain (rest looked up from reference TRBV14 and TRBJ2-1): EAGVTQFPSHSVIEKGQTVTLRCDPISGHDNLYWYRRVMGKEIKFLLHFVKESKQDESGMPNNRFLAERTGGTYSTLKVQPAELEDSGVYFCASSGGQTSSYNEQFFGPGTRLTVL.

Note on this clone: One end of the junction does not line up with germline, which may come from a read error. The chain joins TRBV27 to TRBJ2-2; D could derive from TRBD1 or TRBD2 (5 bases each). This CDR3 is built from 16 residues. CDR1 and CDR2 (germline): MNHEY, SMNVEV (reference sequence). The DNA for the CDR3 is TGTGCCAGCAGGAGCCCTGCCGGGACCTCCACCAGGGAGCTGTTTTTT. It yields the protein CASRSPAGTSTRELFF.

The J gene is TRBJ2-7, the V gene TRBV7-6; D is tentatively TRBD1 or TRBD2 (5 bases each). The CDR3 is 14 amino acids. Germline values: CDR1 SGHVS, CDR2 FNYEAQ. V shed 5 bases and J shed 5 bases, with 16 bases lying between them. CDR3 loop: CASSLSPGTHEQYF. The CDR3 DNA reads TGTGCCAGCAGCCTCAGCCCGGGGACCCACGAGCAGTACTTC. The variable domain in full, with the rest retrieved from reference TRBV7-6 and TRBJ2-7, is GAGVSQSPRYKVTKRGQDVALRCDPISGHVSLYWYRQALGQGPEFLTYFNYEAQQDKSGLPNDRFSAERPEGSISTLTIQRTEQRDSAMYRCASSLSPGTHEQYFGPGTRLTVT.

The CDR3 is CASSLEAGFEQYF. The CDR3 DNA reads as TGTGCCAGCAGCTTGGAAGCGGGGTTCGAGCAGTACTTC. The rearrangement joins TRBV5-6 to TRBJ2-7, with 7 bases matching TRBD2. The CDR3 runs to 13 residues. The V gene end was trimmed by 0 bases and the J gene end by 6 bases; junction bases not matched to a gene: 3. From germline, CDR1 is SGHDT and CDR2 YYEEEE.

This chain uses TRBV27 with TRBJ2-3; weak D call: TRBD2 (5 bases). There are 14 residues in the CDR3. V was shortened by 3 bases and J by 3 bases, with 10 bases between the two germline ends. Germline loops: CDR1 MNHEY, CDR2 SMNVEV (reference sequence). CDR3 nucleotide sequence: TGTGCCAGCAGTTTCGGGGAAGGGACAGATACGCAGTATTTT. Encoded protein: CASSFGEGTDTQYF.

The CDR3 DNA is TGCGCCAGCAGCCAGAGATGGGCCGACGAATCCTATAATTCACCCCTCCACTTT. Protein product: CASSQRWADESYNSPLHF. The chain couples TRBV4-3 to TRBJ1-6, with D unresolved. Trimming stripped 3 bases from V and 1 base from J, with 16 bases between. The germline gives CDR1 LGHNA, CDR2 YSLEER. The CDR3 consists of 18 residues.

The V gene is TRBV6-5, the J gene TRBJ2-3, with 7 bases aligning to TRBD1. Germline V gene sequence: CDR1 MNHEY, CDR2 SVGAGI. This CDR3 region has 13 residues. The ends lost 5 bases at V and 1 base at J; junction bases unmatched: 0. In DNA form, the CDR3 reads TGTGCCAGCAGTCAGGGGGGCACAGATACGCAGTATTTT. It is translated as CASSQGGTDTQYF.

This chain uses TRBV11-2 with TRBJ2-5; 9 bases agree with TRBD2. The CDR3 totals 15 residues. The V gene's germline CDR1 is SGHAT and CDR2 FQNNGV. The V gene end was trimmed by 3 bases and the J gene end by 4 bases; junction bases not matched to a gene: 6. The CDR3 DNA follows: TGTGCCAGCAGCTTTGGGACTAGCTTATCAGAGACCCAGTACTTC. This codes for CASSFGTSLSETQYF.

The J gene is TRBJ1-3, the V gene TRBV23-1, with 9 bases identical to TRBD1. TRBV23-1 is marked as an open reading frame, function uncertain. The CDR3 length is 20 residues. J gave up 4 bases and V 0 bases, and 16 bases lay outside the gene matches. The chain's CDR3 is CASSQSPRTGAVMGGNTIYF. In DNA form, the CDR3 reads TGCGCCAGCAGTCAATCCCCCCGGACAGGGGCCGTTATGGGGGGAAACACCATATATTTT.

The rearrangement joins TRBV7-8 to TRBJ1-1; 9 bases line up with TRBD1. V lost 5 bases, J lost 1 base, and 5 bases stayed unmatched. Germline CDR1 SGHVS, CDR2 FQNEAQ. This CDR3 region has 15 residues. The CDR3 nucleotides are TGTGCCAGCAGCCAAGGGACAGGGCGGAACACTGAAGCTTTCTTT. Amino acid sequence: CASSQGTGRNTEAFF.

This clone is termed medium-sized. The genes are TRBV7-9 and TRBJ2-7; no definite D call. Trimming stripped 1 base from V and 2 bases from J, with 6 bases between. The CDR3 is 13 residues long. Germline V CDR1 and CDR2: SEHNR, FQNEAQ (reference sequence). This CDR3 is CASSLGVTYEQYF. The CDR3, as DNA: TGTGCCAGCAGCTTAGGCGTTACCTACGAGCAGTACTTC.

J is TRBJ2-5 and V is TRBV5-1; 11 bases map to TRBD1. The V segment lost 4 bases and the J segment 4 bases; nucleotides outside the gene matches: 12. Germline values: CDR1 SGHRS, CDR2 YFSETQ. The CDR3 sequence is 17 residues long. CDR3: CASSPGTGGFWGETQYF. CDR3 nucleotide sequence: TGCGCCAGCAGCCCCGGGACAGGGGGTTTTTGGGGAGAGACCCAGTACTTC.

This rearrangement joins TRBV9 to TRBJ1-3; TRBD1 matches 9 bases. V lost 5 bases and J lost 3; bases outside the gene matches: 3. The CDR3 consists of 14 residues. From germline, CDR1 is SGDLS and CDR2 YYNGEE. This CDR3 is CASRATGGGNTIYF. As DNA, the CDR3 is TGTGCCAGCAGGGCGACAGGGGGTGGAAACACCATATATTTT.

The rearrangement links TRBV4-1 to TRBJ2-7; D is unclear. Germline CDR1 is MGHRA and CDR2 is YSYEKL. This CDR3 is 14 amino acids long. With 1 base removed from V and 2 bases from J, the gap between germline ends came to 9 bases. This CDR3 reads CASSQAGLTYEQYF. The DNA for the CDR3 is TGCGCCAGCAGCCAAGCGGGCCTCACCTACGAGCAGTACTTC.

CDR3 residues: CASSPGGHIQYF. In DNA form, the CDR3 reads TGTGCCAGCTCACCCGGCGGGCACATTCAGTACTTC. This chain links TRBV18 with TRBJ2-4; D is perhaps TRBD2 (5 bases). The CDR3 is 12 residues long. Germline CDR1 is KGHSH and CDR2 is LQKENI. The V gene lost 3 bases and the J gene lost 8 bases, with 8 bases spanning the gap.

The chain combines TRBV25-1 with TRBJ2-7; no firm D call. From germline, CDR1 is MGHDK and CDR2 SYGVNS. The CDR3 contains 11 residues. The V and J ends lost 4 bases and 3 bases respectively, with 4 bases between them. CDR3 DNA sequence: TGTGCCAGCAGTGGAAACTACGAGCAGTACTTC. Amino acid sequence: CASSGNYEQYF.

The chain carries TRBV19 and TRBJ2-3; TRBD2 matches at 7 bases. Germline lookup yields CDR1 LNHDA and CDR2 SQIVND (reference sequence). CDR3 size: 14 residues. Losses at the gene ends were 4 bases for V and 6 bases for J; bases not matched to a gene: 7. In nucleotides, the CDR3 is TGTGCCAGTAGTACAGGACTAGAACCTGATACGCAGTATTTT. This gives the protein CASSTGLEPDTQYF.

This sequence joins TRBV4-3 and TRBJ2-2, with D possibly matching TRBD2 (6 bases). The CDR3 totals 14 residues. Trimming removed 5 bases at V and 7 bases at J, with 14 bases between. The germline gives CDR1 LGHNA, CDR2 YSLEER. CDR3 region: CASSKGGYIGELFF. The CDR3, as DNA: TGCGCCAGCAGCAAAGGAGGGTATATCGGGGAGCTGTTTTTT.

The CDR3, as DNA: TGTGCCAGCAGCTTACAGGGGGGCTGGAGCACAGATACGCAGTATTTT. It codes for CASSLQGGWSTDTQYF. The chain couples TRBV7-2 to TRBJ2-3; a weak D match, TRBD1 (7 bases). CDR3 length: 16 residues. Trimming pared 2 bases from V and 0 bases from J, leaving 12 bases between. Germline CDR1 is SGHTA and CDR2 is FQGNSA.